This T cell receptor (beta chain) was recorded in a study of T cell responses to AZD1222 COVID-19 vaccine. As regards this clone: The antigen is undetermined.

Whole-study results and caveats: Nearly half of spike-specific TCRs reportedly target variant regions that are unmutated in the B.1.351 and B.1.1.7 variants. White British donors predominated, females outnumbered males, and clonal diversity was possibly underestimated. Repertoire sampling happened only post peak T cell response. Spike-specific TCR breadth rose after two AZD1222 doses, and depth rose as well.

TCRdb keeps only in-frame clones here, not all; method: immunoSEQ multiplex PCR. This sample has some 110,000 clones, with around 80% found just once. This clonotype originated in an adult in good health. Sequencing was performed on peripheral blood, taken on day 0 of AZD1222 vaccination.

CDR3 nucleotides: TGCAGTGCTAGTTTGACCGTGAGCAATGAGCAGTTCTTC. It codes for CSASLTVSNEQFF. The rearrangement links TRBV20-1 to TRBJ2-1; D remains ambiguous. Germline assignment: CDR1 DFQATT and CDR2 SNEGSKA (reference sequence). V was shortened by 3 bases and J by 6 bases, with 12 bases between the two germline ends. This CDR3 has 13 amino acids.